The present entry profiles one T cell receptor beta chain with its context. The data stem from a study of blood T cell repertoires in COVID-19. Across the study: Specimens from acute and convalescent COVID-19 originated in the United States, Italy and Spain. T cells, B-cell-depleted T cells, or PBMCs supplied cDNA or gDNA.

CDR3 length: 18 amino acids. V lost 2 bases to trimming and J lost 2 bases; unmatched junction nucleotides: 8. Germline CDR1 is KGHDR and CDR2 is SFDVKD. Produced via immunoSEQ multiplex PCR; TCRdb's table is partial and in-frame only. The sample comprises 100,000 or so clones, 65% to 90% of which are singletons, and 4% to 5% rests with the top ten. The receptor's source is a man between 50 and 59 years old with acute or convalescent COVID-19. The chain recombines TRBV24-1 with TRBJ2-3, with 11 bases aligning to TRBD1. Sequenced input: peripheral blood. DNA of the CDR3: TGTGCCACCAGTGATTCCTCAGGGACAGGGGGGTCCACAGATACGCAGTATTTT. Amino acid sequence: CATSDSSGTGGSTDTQYF.